The 26 T cell receptor beta chains presented below share a single source sample, sequenced in a study of cytomegalovirus exposure and HLA in healthy donors. Produced via immunoSEQ multiplex PCR; TCRdb's table is partial and in-frame only. The sample records roughly 300,000 clones, approximately 90% being singletons. Material: PBMCs. These receptor sequences come from a woman aged 25 to 39 in good health and CMV-seropositive.

This clone was observed a handful of times. The chain joins TRBV14 to TRBJ2-1; 10 bases are shared with TRBD2. The CDR3 covers 17 residues. Germline loops: CDR1 SGHDN, CDR2 FVKESK. V lost 0 bases to trimming and J lost 9 bases; unmatched junction nucleotides: 11. As DNA, the CDR3 is TGTGCCAGCAGCCAAGAGTTGGGCCTAGCGGGGGATGGTGAGCAGTTCTTC. Residues: CASSQELGLAGDGEQFF.

The rearrangement uses TRBV5-4 and TRBJ2-3; 10 bases fit TRBD2. V dropped 4 bases and J dropped 6; count of bases not matched to a gene: 11. CDR1 and CDR2 (germline): SGHNT, YYREEE (reference sequence). The CDR3 loop spans 16 amino acids. The CDR3: CASSPSTSGLRDTQYF. In DNA, the CDR3 is TGTGCCAGCAGCCCCTCGACTAGCGGGTTACGGGATACGCAGTATTTT.

The chain recombines TRBV7-3 with TRBJ2-5; 9 nucleotides agree with TRBD2. CDR3 length: 15 residues. CDR1 is SGHTA, CDR2 FQGTGA, per germline. V was pared by 2 bases and J by 4 bases, with 5 bases of the junction left unmatched. CDR3 nucleotides: TGTGCCAGCAGCTTAGCGGGGGGGCCAGGAGAGACCCAGTACTTC. Translating gives CASSLAGGPGETQYF. Looking up the rest from reference TRBV7-3 and TRBJ2-5 gives the full variable domain: GAGVSQTPSNKVTEKGKYVELRCDPISGHTALYWYRQSLGQGPEFLIYFQGTGAADDSGLPNDRFFAVRPEGSVSTLKIQRTERGDSAVYLCASSLAGGPGETQYFGPGTRLLVL.

As DNA, the CDR3 is TGTGCCAGCAGTGAATCGGGTTTTGATACGCAGTATTTT. It translates to CASSESGFDTQYF. V and J are TRBV25-1 and TRBJ2-3; no firm D call. The length of the CDR3 is 13 residues. V lost 1 base and J 6 bases, leaving 8 bases between the germline ends. Germline CDR1 MGHDK, CDR2 SYGVNS.

V gene TRBV6-1 combines with J gene TRBJ1-1, with 9 bases lining up with TRBD1. Germline CDR1 MNHNS, CDR2 SASEGT. V lost 0 bases and J lost 5; bases outside the gene matches: 7. The CDR3 runs 16 residues. The CDR3 DNA is TGTGCCAGCAGTGAAGCGATAACAGGGGGCAAAACTGAAGCTTTCTTT. It codes for CASSEAITGGKTEAFF.

The chain has TRBV5-1 and TRBJ2-1; the match to TRBD2 covers 10 bases. Germline V gene data show CDR1 as SGHRS and CDR2 as YFSETQ. CDR3 length: 16 amino acids. With V trimmed by 4 bases and J by 7 bases, 11 bases remained unmatched. The CDR3 region has the DNA TGCGCCAGCAGCATACTACTAGCGGGGAACAGTAATGAGCAGTTCTTC. It is translated as CASSILLAGNSNEQFF.

The V and J genes are TRBV6-5 and TRBJ1-1; 8 bases fit TRBD1. CDR1 MNHEY and CDR2 SVGAGI come from the germline V gene. The junction had 10 bases not matched to a gene; V was cut back by 5 bases and J by 5 bases. The CDR3 contains 15 residues. As DNA, the CDR3 is TGTGCCAGCAGTAAGCCCGGACAGGGTAGGACTGAAGCTTTCTTT. Amino acids: CASSKPGQGRTEAFF.

The chain recombines TRBV20-1 with TRBJ1-4, with D unclear. Between the trimmed V and J ends, which lost 5 bases and 7 bases, there was a span of 8 bases. This CDR3 comprises 11 residues. Germline V lookup: CDR1 DFQATT, CDR2 SNEGSKA (reference sequence). The CDR3 coding sequence is TGCAGTGCTTCCTGGGGTGAAAAACTGTTTTTT. Translation: CSASWGEKLFF.

The chain recombines TRBV5-1 with TRBJ1-2; possible D gene TRBD1, 5 bases. The V end was cut by 0 bases, the J end by 2 bases, with 11 bases between. Germline CDR1 and CDR2: SGHRS and YFSETQ. The length of the CDR3 is 15 residues. CDR3 sequence (DNA): TGCGCCAGCAGCTTGGATGGCAGGGCCAACTATGGCTACACCTTC. Translation gives CASSLDGRANYGYTF.

The chain recombines TRBV5-1 with TRBJ1-1; 9 bases fit TRBD1. There are 17 residues in the CDR3. CDR1 and CDR2 from the germline V gene are SGHRS and YFSETQ. The junction had 8 bases not matched to a gene; V was cut back by 2 bases and J by 0 bases. The CDR3 spells CASSFAGQGNMNTEAFF. As DNA, the CDR3 is TGCGCCAGCAGCTTTGCGGGACAGGGTAACATGAACACTGAAGCTTTCTTT.

The V gene is TRBV5-6, the J gene TRBJ1-3; possible D gene TRBD1, 5 bases. The CDR3 loop spans 15 amino acids. Germline lookup yields CDR1 SGHDT and CDR2 YYEEEE. V lost 0 bases and J lost 0, with 7 bases in between. CDR3 amino acids: CASSLDRTSGNTIYF. For the CDR3, the DNA is TGTGCCAGCAGCTTGGACAGGACCTCTGGAAACACCATATATTTT.

The chain recombines TRBV6-5 with TRBJ1-1, with a possible D match to TRBD1 (5 bases). Germline CDR1 reads MNHEY; CDR2 reads SVGAGI. V lost 6 bases to trimming and J lost 5 bases, with 13 bases between them. The CDR3 covers 13 residues. The CDR3 region has the DNA TGTGCCAGCAGCTACCTCGGGGGGACTGAAGCTTTCTTT. This gives the protein CASSYLGGTEAFF.

This chain uses TRBV29-1 with TRBJ2-3; no clear D. V lost 1 base and J lost 2, with 4 bases in between. This CDR3 has 12 amino acids. CDR1 is SQVTM and CDR2 is ANQGSEA in the germline V gene. The CDR3 sequence: CSVEGHTDTQYF. The CDR3 coding sequence is TGCAGCGTTGAAGGGCACACAGATACGCAGTATTTT.

The chain uses TRBV5-6 and TRBJ1-2; D may be TRBD1 (5 bases). CDR1 and CDR2 from the germline V gene are SGHDT and YYEEEE. V was clipped by 0 bases and J by 10 bases, with 13 bases between them. There are 13 residues in the CDR3. CDR3 sequence: CASSLDRGDDYTF. The CDR3 DNA follows: TGTGCCAGCAGCTTGGATAGAGGGGATGACTACACCTTC.

This chain links TRBV18 with TRBJ2-3; D might be TRBD1 or TRBD2, each matching 6 bases. The germline gives CDR1 KGHSH, CDR2 LQKENI. Trimming shortened V by 2 bases and J by 5 bases, and 11 bases separated the two germline ends. The CDR3 has 14 amino acids. CDR3 protein: CASSPGGRIDTQYF. The CDR3 DNA is TGTGCCAGCTCACCAGGGGGGCGTATAGATACGCAGTATTTT.

V usage is TRBV4-2 and J usage is TRBJ2-5; 10 positions match TRBD2. Germline V gene data show CDR1 as LGHNA and CDR2 as YNFKEQ. The CDR3 is 15 amino acids. Trimming at V came to 2 bases and at J to 5 bases, leaving 5 bases not matched to a gene. The CDR3 loop is CASSQSLAGHETQYF. As DNA, the CDR3 is TGTGCCAGCAGCCAATCACTAGCGGGACACGAGACCCAGTACTTC.

This chain uses TRBV6-6 with TRBJ1-2; 8 nucleotides align to TRBD1. The CDR3 is made up of 12 amino acids. CDR1 is MNHNY, CDR2 SVGAGI, per germline (reference sequence). J gave up 2 bases and V 8 bases, and 1 base lay outside the gene matches. The CDR3: CASDRGNYGYTF. The CDR3 DNA sequence: TGTGCCAGCGACAGGGGAAACTATGGCTACACCTTC.

In its sample, this clone was seen a few times. The CDR3 nucleotides are TGTGCCAGCAGCCCCACAGAGGCCCCCTACGAGCAGTACTTC. The encoded protein is CASSPTEAPYEQYF. V and J are TRBV7-9 and TRBJ2-7; no reliable D call. V was pared by 5 bases and J by 2 bases, with 13 bases between. The CDR3 has 14 residues. Germline assignment: CDR1 SEHNR and CDR2 FQNEAQ (reference sequence).

The chain has TRBV18 and TRBJ2-7, with TRBD1 as a possible D gene (5 bases). Germline lookup yields CDR1 KGHSH and CDR2 LQKENI. CDR3 length: 17 amino acids. V was cut by 3 bases and J by 2 bases, with 20 bases left in between. CDR3 nucleotides: TGTGCCAGCTCACCGATGGGAACTCGACAGTCAGCCTACGAGCAGTACTTC. This sequence encodes CASSPMGTRQSAYEQYF.

The chain is built from TRBV14 and TRBJ2-1, with 13 bases that match TRBD2. The ends lost 4 bases at V and 7 bases at J; junction bases unmatched: 7. In germline, CDR1 is SGHDN, CDR2 FVKESK. This CDR3 spans 16 amino acids. CDR3 sequence reads: CASSLRTSGGMNEQFF. The CDR3 nucleotides are TGTGCCAGCAGCCTTCGGACTAGCGGGGGTATGAATGAGCAGTTCTTC.

V gene TRBV27 combines with J gene TRBJ1-4; tentatively, D is TRBD1 (5 bases). V lost 3 bases and J lost 8, with 16 bases in between. CDR3 length equals 15 residues. Germline lookup yields CDR1 MNHEY and CDR2 SMNVEV (reference sequence). The chain's CDR3 is CASSFRGGSREKLFF. The CDR3 DNA reads as TGTGCCAGCAGTTTCCGTGGGGGGTCTAGAGAAAAACTGTTTTTT.

The rearrangement joins TRBV4-1 to TRBJ2-7, with D tentatively TRBD2 (5 bases). In germline, CDR1 is MGHRA, CDR2 YSYEKL. The CDR3 is made up of 15 amino acids. With 1 base removed from V and 5 bases from J, the gap between germline ends came to 15 bases. In DNA form, the CDR3 reads TGCGCCAGCAGCCAAGGTAACCGGGGTAGGGACGAGCAGTACTTC. Its translation: CASSQGNRGRDEQYF.

The chain has TRBV6-6 and TRBJ1-5; no definite D call. The V end was cut by 4 bases, the J end by 7 bases, with 8 bases between. The CDR3 contains 12 residues. Germline V gives CDR1 MNHNY, CDR2 SVGAGI (reference sequence). CDR3 amino acids: CASSSGRQPQHF. The CDR3 region has the DNA TGTGCCAGCAGTTCTGGGAGGCAGCCCCAGCATTTT.

The chain links TRBV6-5 to TRBJ2-2; 11 bases align to TRBD2. V trimming: 6 bases; J trimming: 8 bases; junction bases outside the gene matches: 5. This CDR3 has 14 residues. Germline-derived CDR1 and CDR2 are MNHEY and SVGAGI. For the CDR3, the DNA is TGTGCCAGCAGCATTAGCGGGGGGGCTGGGGAGCTGTTTTTT. Translating it yields CASSISGGAGELFF.

This clone was seen only a few times. The gene calls are TRBV11-2 and TRBJ2-2; D remains ambiguous. There are 15 residues in the CDR3. Germline loops: CDR1 SGHAT, CDR2 FQNNGV. Between the trimmed V and J ends, which lost 1 base and 0 bases, there was a span of 6 bases. CDR3 amino acids: CASSLGRTNTGELFF. In nucleotides, the CDR3 is TGTGCCAGCAGCTTAGGCAGAACGAACACCGGGGAGCTGTTTTTT. The complete variable domain, with remaining parts taken from reference TRBV11-2 and TRBJ2-2, reads EAGVAQSPRYKIIEKRQSVAFWCNPISGHATLYWYQQILGQGPKLLIQFQNNGVVDDSQLPKDRFSAERLKGVDSTLKIQPAKLEDSAVYLCASSLGRTNTGELFFGEGSRLTVL.

The chain has TRBV5-4 and TRBJ1-1; D is perhaps TRBD1 (5 bases). Between the trimmed V and J ends, which lost 0 bases and 7 bases, there was a span of 16 bases. The CDR3 length is 15 residues. Germline assignment: CDR1 SGHNT and CDR2 YYREEE (reference sequence). The CDR3 reads CASSLGFRVGDEAFF. The CDR3 nucleotides read TGTGCCAGCAGCTTGGGTTTCAGGGTAGGGGATGAAGCTTTCTTT.